Shown below are 26 T cell receptor beta chains from a single sample sequenced in a study of OX40 agonist ivuxolimab in advanced cancers. Profiling relied on immunoSEQ multiplex PCR, and the TCRdb table lists in-frame clones only, not all of them. The sample holds tens of thousands of clones, around 89% seen once. The sample was CD4+ or CD8+ T cells sorted from blood, taken in a trial of the OX40 agonist ivuxolimab. The receptors stem from an adult with an advanced solid tumor such as melanoma, head and neck, liver or kidney cancer.

This clone has only a few counts. The CDR3 DNA reads TGTGCCAGTAGCCAGGGCTCCTACGAGCAGTACTTC. Amino acid sequence: CASSQGSYEQYF. The rearrangement links TRBV28 to TRBJ2-7; D perhaps matches TRBD1 (5 bases). The CDR3 runs to 12 residues. Trimming stripped 9 bases from V and 0 bases from J, with 9 bases between. CDR1 and CDR2 from the germline V gene are MDHEN and SYDVKM.

This clone has just one count. The chain has TRBV19 and TRBJ2-2; D gene uncertain. V was clipped by 5 bases and J by 7 bases, with 5 bases between them. The CDR3 contains 11 residues. CDR1 and CDR2 (germline): LNHDA, SQIVND (reference sequence). The CDR3 nucleotides read TGTGCCAGTAGTCTCCTCGGGGAGCTGTTTTTT. It codes for CASSLLGELFF.

This chain joins TRBV7-8 and TRBJ2-2; 8 positions match TRBD1. CDR3 length equals 16 residues. The junction had 9 bases not matched to a gene; V was cut back by 5 bases and J by 4 bases. CDR1 is SGHVS, CDR2 FQNEAQ, per germline. The CDR3 reads CASSRTTGGTTGELFF. As DNA, the CDR3 is TGTGCCAGCAGCCGAACTACAGGGGGGACCACCGGGGAGCTGTTTTTT.

CDR3 loop: CASSRSGANVLTF. DNA of the CDR3: TGTGCCAGCAGCCGTTCTGGGGCCAACGTCCTGACTTTC. This rearrangement joins TRBV7-9 to TRBJ2-6; D gene ambiguous. Germline CDR1 reads SEHNR; CDR2 reads FQNEAQ (reference sequence). Deletions cut 5 bases from V and 1 base from J, with 3 bases between. The CDR3 has 13 amino acids.

V and J are TRBV6-1 and TRBJ2-7, with D perhaps assigned TRBD1 or TRBD2 (5 bases each). Germline V CDR1 and CDR2: MNHNS, SASEGT. CDR3 length equals 15 residues. V shed 4 bases and J shed 5 bases, with 18 bases lying between them. CDR3 sequence: CASSVDRWGTNEQYF. The CDR3 nucleotides read TGTGCCAGCAGTGTAGACCGGTGGGGGACCAACGAGCAGTACTTC.

This clone was seen just once. J is TRBJ2-3 and V is TRBV13, with D unresolved. Germline CDR1 and CDR2: PRHDT and FYEKMQ (reference sequence). V was clipped by 10 bases and J by 0 bases, with 11 bases between them. CDR3 length: 13 amino acids. The CDR3 DNA follows: TGTGCCACCCACCCGAGGAGCACAGATACGCAGTATTTT. It encodes CATHPRSTDTQYF.

V is TRBV18 and J is TRBJ2-2; tentatively, D is TRBD2 (5 bases). Trimming stripped 3 bases from V and 6 bases from J, with 20 bases between. Germline CDR1 is KGHSH and CDR2 is LQKENI. This CDR3 is 17 amino acids long. Here the CDR3 DNA reads TGTGCCAGCTCACCTAGTACGTCGGGGTCATGGGCCGGGGAGCTGTTTTTT. It is translated as CASSPSTSGSWAGELFF. Supplemented by reference TRBV18 and TRBJ2-2, the full variable domain reads NAGVMQNPRHLVRRRGQEARLRCSPMKGHSHVYWYRQLPEEGLKFMVYLQKENIIDESGMPKERFSAEFPKEGPSILRIQQVVRGDSAAYFCASSPSTSGSWAGELFFGEGSRLTVL.

The chain carries TRBV5-4 and TRBJ2-7; no definite D call. The CDR3 has 14 residues. V gave up 0 bases and J gave up 4 bases, with 11 bases separating them. CDR1 is SGHNT, CDR2 YYREEE, per germline (reference sequence). The CDR3 is CASSLERMKYEQYF. The DNA for the CDR3 is TGTGCCAGCAGCTTGGAACGGATGAAATACGAGCAGTACTTC.

The chain's CDR3 is CASSVSSPGGEQFF. The CDR3 coding sequence is TGTGCCAGCAGTGTTTCTAGCCCGGGGGGTGAGCAGTTCTTC. The chain combines TRBV6-1 with TRBJ2-1, with TRBD2 matching 7 bases. Per germline, CDR1 MNHNS and CDR2 SASEGT. V dropped 4 bases and J dropped 9; count of bases not matched to a gene: 9. This CDR3 has 14 residues.

The chain uses TRBV7-9 and TRBJ1-1; unclear D gene. This CDR3 region has 14 residues. Trimming stripped 4 bases from V and 1 base from J, with 10 bases between. Per the germline V gene, CDR1 is SEHNR and CDR2 is FQNEAQ (reference sequence). For the CDR3, the DNA is TGTGCCAGCAGCTCTACAGCTGCGAACACTGAAGCTTTCTTT. Its translation: CASSSTAANTEAFF.

This clone was recorded only once. The rearrangement joins TRBV6-6 to TRBJ2-5, with 15 bases identical to TRBD2. The DNA matches TRBJ2-7 better at its end, which makes the J call doubtful. Germline CDR1 MNHNY, CDR2 SVGAGI (reference sequence). The CDR3 is 16 amino acids. CDR3 region: CASSSGLAGGSYEQYF. The CDR3 nucleotides read TGTGCCAGCAGTTCCGGACTAGCGGGAGGGTCCTACGAGCAGTACTTC.

The chain combines TRBV10-1 with TRBJ2-3; 9 positions match TRBD1. CDR1 and CDR2 (germline): WNHNN, SYGVQD (reference sequence). V lost 3 bases to trimming and J lost 4 bases; unmatched junction nucleotides: 5. CDR3 length equals 15 residues. CDR3 nucleotides: TGCGCCAGCAGTGATGGGACAGGGAGCCCAGATACGCAGTATTTT. The encoded protein is CASSDGTGSPDTQYF.

This clone was detected only a few times. V is TRBV29-1 and J is TRBJ2-4; D unclear. V lost 0 bases and J 8 bases, leaving 14 bases between the germline ends. This CDR3 spans 14 amino acids. Per the germline V gene, CDR1 is SQVTM and CDR2 is ANQGSEA. CDR3 DNA: TGCAGCGTTGAAGAGGGGATGGATAGGGACATTCAGTACTTC. Amino acid sequence: CSVEEGMDRDIQYF.

In nucleotides, the CDR3 is TGCAGCTCGAGTCTCGACGGGTGGGATTACTACAATGAGCAGTTCTTC. It encodes CSSSLDGWDYYNEQFF. The chain recombines TRBV29-1 with TRBJ2-1, with D hard to call. This CDR3 region has 16 residues. The germline V gene encodes CDR1 SQVTM and CDR2 ANQGSEA. Trimming pared 8 bases from V and 3 bases from J, leaving 23 bases between.

The chain couples TRBV6-6 to TRBJ1-2; perhaps TRBD1 as D (5 bases). The CDR3 consists of 15 residues. Trimming took off 0 bases at V and 2 bases at J, with 10 bases between the two ends. The germline V gene encodes CDR1 MNHNY and CDR2 SVGAGI (reference sequence). The CDR3 nucleotides are TGTGCCAGCAGTTACTCGATCCCAGGGAACTATGGCTACACCTTC. The encoded protein is CASSYSIPGNYGYTF.

The chain has TRBV19 and TRBJ1-2; D may be TRBD1 (6 bases). The germline V and J ends were trimmed by 5 bases and 8 bases, with 12 bases remaining between them. This CDR3 has 12 amino acids. The germline V gene encodes CDR1 LNHDA and CDR2 SQIVND (reference sequence). The CDR3 DNA sequence: TGTGCCAGTAGTGTCAGGGGAGGAGGCTACACCTTC. As protein: CASSVRGGGYTF.

The J gene is TRBJ2-1, the V gene TRBV27; D gene unclear. V lost 2 bases and J 7 bases, leaving 9 bases between the germline ends. The CDR3 is 13 residues long. Looked up from germline, CDR1 is MNHEY and CDR2 is SMNVEV (reference sequence). CDR3 sequence (DNA): TGTGCCAGCAGTTTACGCTTTGGGAATGAGCAGTTCTTC. Encoded protein: CASSLRFGNEQFF.

This chain uses TRBV27 with TRBJ1-2; D is uncertain. The CDR3 sequence is 15 residues long. The V gene lost 6 bases and the J gene lost 8 bases, with 22 bases spanning the gap. CDR1 MNHEY and CDR2 SMNVEV come from the germline V gene (reference sequence). The CDR3 bases are TGTGCCAGCAGGGGGTCGGGCCGTTCATCTAGCGGCTACACCTTC. Translated: CASRGSGRSSSGYTF.

This clone was observed a handful of times. This CDR3 is CASSREQGRTQYF. The CDR3 DNA follows: TGTGCCAGTAGTAGGGAACAGGGGCGGACGCAGTATTTT. The chain combines TRBV19 with TRBJ2-3; 7 bases match TRBD1. The germline gives CDR1 LNHDA, CDR2 SQIVND (reference sequence). J gave up 9 bases and V 4 bases, and 7 bases lay outside the gene matches. CDR3 length equals 13 residues.

The J gene is TRBJ2-7, the V gene TRBV4-1, with a tentative D call TRBD2 (6 bases). With 3 bases removed from V and 0 bases from J, the gap between germline ends came to 9 bases. The CDR3 totals 14 residues. Germline V gives CDR1 MGHRA, CDR2 YSYEKL. The CDR3 region has the DNA TGCGCCAGCAGCCAGGGACTGGACTCCTACGAGCAGTACTTC. Protein sequence: CASSQGLDSYEQYF.

This chain uses TRBV7-9 with TRBJ2-3, with 7 bases that match TRBD2. Germline-derived CDR1 and CDR2 are SEHNR and FQNEAQ (reference sequence). The CDR3 runs 14 residues. V trimming: 4 bases; J trimming: 4 bases; junction bases outside the gene matches: 5. CDR3 protein: CASSYGGSSDTQYF. CDR3 nucleotide sequence: TGTGCCAGCAGCTACGGCGGGAGTTCAGATACGCAGTATTTT.

CDR3 in DNA: TGTGCCAGCAGCGTAGCTCCAAACACAGATACGCAGTATTTT. Translating gives CASSVAPNTDTQYF. The V gene is TRBV9, the J gene TRBJ2-3; D is ambiguous. CDR1 and CDR2 (germline): SGDLS, YYNGEE. The V end lost 0 bases, the J end lost 2 bases, and 7 bases lay between the germline ends. The CDR3 sequence is 14 residues long.

V usage is TRBV4-1 and J usage is TRBJ2-3, with 10 bases lining up with TRBD2. The CDR3 length is 16 residues. Germline CDR1 and CDR2: MGHRA and YSYEKL. Trimming at V came to 4 bases and at J to 7 bases, leaving 11 bases not matched to a gene. The CDR3 bases are TGCGCCAGCAGCCGACTAGCGGGCAGTAGGGGCTATACGCAGTATTTT. It is translated as CASSRLAGSRGYTQYF.

The rearrangement links TRBV28 to TRBJ1-2, with D hard to call. This CDR3 has 14 amino acids. V lost 9 bases to trimming and J lost 3 bases, with 17 bases between them. Looked up from germline, CDR1 is MDHEN and CDR2 is SYDVKM. The CDR3 nucleotides read TGTGCCAGGATACAGTCTTCCGGTGACTATGGCTACACCTTC. This encodes CARIQSSGDYGYTF.

CDR3 protein: CATHGPLGLEQYF. CDR3 coding DNA: TGTGCCACACATGGCCCCCTTGGACTCGAGCAGTACTTC. The gene calls are TRBV6-6 and TRBJ2-7, with D tentatively TRBD2 (5 bases). The ends were cut back, 10 bases at V and 6 bases at J, with 19 bases in the middle. This CDR3 contains 13 residues. Germline V CDR1 and CDR2: MNHNY, SVGAGI (reference sequence).

The chain has TRBV6-6 and TRBJ2-3; 9 bases match TRBD2. This CDR3 comprises 16 residues. V was clipped by 4 bases and J by 3 bases; unmatched bases: 8. Germline values: CDR1 MNHNY, CDR2 SVGAGI (reference sequence). The CDR3 DNA reads as TGTGCCAGCAGTTCGCGCGGGAGGGCCGTGACAGATACGCAGTATTTT. The encoded protein is CASSSRGRAVTDTQYF.